A selection of T cell receptor beta chains follows, all from one sample in a study of blood T cell repertoires in COVID-19. Repertoires were generated with immunoSEQ multiplex PCR, while TCRdb's copy carries only in-frame clones and drops some. The profile shows some 360,000 clones, around nine tenths of them singletons. Specimen: peripheral blood. These receptor sequences come from a woman aged 55-69 years with COVID-19, enrolled during active disease. Each CDR3 is given with its conserved first and last residue. Clone size appears in some rows only: once, few, many, or a class for an expanded clone.

abundance: -
v_gene: TRBV12-3/TRBV12-4
j_gene: TRBJ1-1
CDR3aa: CASSLMGGGIFF

abundance: -
v_gene: TRBV6-1
j_gene: TRBJ2-5
CDR3aa: CASSEAFAGGRETQYF

abundance: -
v_gene: TRBV28
j_gene: TRBJ1-1
CDR3aa: CASSGGAGYTEAFF

abundance: -
v_gene: TRBV7-2
j_gene: TRBJ1-4
CDR3aa: CASSLYSGKLFF

abundance: -
v_gene: TRBV6-5
j_gene: TRBJ2-3
CDR3aa: CASKPQGSTDTQYF

abundance: once
v_gene: TRBV7-3
j_gene: TRBJ1-6
CDR3aa: CASSSGTGRNSPLHF

abundance: -
v_gene: TRBV5-1
j_gene: TRBJ1-1
CDR3aa: CASSLSVSRGNTEAFF

abundance: once
v_gene: TRBV28
j_gene: TRBJ2-7
CDR3aa: CASTDGGMNEQYF

abundance: once
v_gene: TRBV5-1
j_gene: TRBJ1-1
CDR3aa: CASSLGDSPNTEAFF

abundance: -
v_gene: TRBV4-1
j_gene: TRBJ1-1
CDR3aa: CASSQPTGGNTEAFF

abundance: once
v_gene: TRBV28
j_gene: TRBJ1-6
CDR3aa: CASSPPSRGSPLHF

abundance: once
v_gene: TRBV3-1/TRBV3-2
j_gene: TRBJ1-2
CDR3aa: CASSQGQGAFLYTF

abundance: -
v_gene: TRBV27
j_gene: TRBJ1-2
CDR3aa: CASSSSQGYYGYTF

abundance: -
v_gene: TRBV2
j_gene: TRBJ2-3
CDR3aa: CASSFDRGSTDTQYF

abundance: -
v_gene: TRBV5-6
j_gene: TRBJ1-6
CDR3aa: CASSPTRGSPLHF

abundance: -
v_gene: TRBV27
j_gene: TRBJ1-5
CDR3aa: CASSFGGSNQPQHF

abundance: -
v_gene: TRBV11-2
j_gene: TRBJ2-5
CDR3aa: CASSFISGGDPRGTQYF

abundance: -
v_gene: TRBV29-1
j_gene: TRBJ1-5
CDR3aa: CSAAGTGNQPQHF

abundance: -
v_gene: TRBV18
j_gene: TRBJ2-2
CDR3aa: CASLWQTNTGELFF

abundance: -
v_gene: TRBV15
j_gene: TRBJ2-5
CDR3aa: CATSSIVSGETQYF

abundance: -
v_gene: TRBV5-1
j_gene: TRBJ2-1
CDR3aa: CASSLRASGGNEQFF

abundance: -
v_gene: TRBV6-5
j_gene: TRBJ1-1
CDR3aa: CASNRGSEVLGEAFF

abundance: -
v_gene: TRBV6-5
j_gene: TRBJ1-1
CDR3aa: CASRLQANTEAFF

abundance: -
v_gene: TRBV4-2
j_gene: TRBJ1-1
CDR3aa: CASSQDPQGFGTEAFF

abundance: -
v_gene: TRBV11-2
j_gene: TRBJ1-2
CDR3aa: CASSFAITGNRNGYTF

abundance: -
v_gene: TRBV6-1
j_gene: TRBJ1-5
CDR3aa: CASSEAGAGNQPQHF

abundance: -
v_gene: TRBV10-3
j_gene: TRBJ2-3
CDR3aa: CAIRPQGTDTQYF

abundance: -
v_gene: TRBV6-1
j_gene: TRBJ2-1
CDR3aa: CASSAGLAGGSDNEQFF

abundance: -
v_gene: TRBV25-1
j_gene: TRBJ2-2
CDR3aa: CASSDPRQGDTGELFF

abundance: -
v_gene: TRBV19
j_gene: TRBJ1-3
CDR3aa: CASSMLRSSGNTIYF

abundance: -
v_gene: TRBV5-5
j_gene: TRBJ1-4
CDR3aa: CASSLWGESSLHFF

abundance: -
v_gene: TRBV7-9
j_gene: TRBJ1-2
CDR3aa: CASSSGQGDVYGYTF

abundance: -
v_gene: TRBV21-1
j_gene: TRBJ2-7
CDR3aa: CANSPGRGDYEQYF

abundance: -
v_gene: TRBV19
j_gene: TRBJ1-6
CDR3aa: CASSIRGSYNSPLHF

abundance: -
v_gene: TRBV27
j_gene: TRBJ2-2
CDR3aa: CASSLGTGATGELFF

abundance: -
v_gene: TRBV30
j_gene: TRBJ1-2
CDR3aa: CAWTRVGQLYGYTF

abundance: -
v_gene: TRBV5-1
j_gene: TRBJ1-1
CDR3aa: CASSLGAGNLNTEAFF

abundance: once
v_gene: TRBV4-2
j_gene: TRBJ2-7
CDR3aa: CASSPSPNRGQYEQYF

abundance: -
v_gene: TRBV12-3/TRBV12-4
j_gene: TRBJ2-1
CDR3aa: CASSSGLANEQFF

abundance: -
v_gene: TRBV19
j_gene: TRBJ2-5
CDR3aa: CASSMGQGAWETQYF

abundance: -
v_gene: TRBV6-5
j_gene: TRBJ1-5
CDR3aa: CASSRAQGGQPQHF

abundance: -
v_gene: TRBV5-1
j_gene: TRBJ1-1
CDR3aa: CASSGNTMRTEAFF

abundance: -
v_gene: TRBV7-3
j_gene: TRBJ2-1
CDR3aa: CASSAQSGGKQFF

abundance: -
v_gene: TRBV9
j_gene: TRBJ2-1
CDR3aa: CASSNKRGRYNEQFF

abundance: -
v_gene: TRBV29-1
j_gene: TRBJ2-7
CDR3aa: CSVWGQGSYEQYF

abundance: few
v_gene: TRBV5-1
j_gene: TRBJ1-2
CDR3aa: CASSRGAQGADGYTF

abundance: -
v_gene: TRBV19
j_gene: TRBJ2-3
CDR3aa: CASSIPTGFTDTQYF

abundance: -
v_gene: TRBV28
j_gene: TRBJ1-2
CDR3aa: CASSLGGGVRYGYTF

abundance: -
v_gene: TRBV29-1
j_gene: TRBJ2-7
CDR3aa: CSALAGWYEQYF

abundance: -
v_gene: TRBV29-1
j_gene: TRBJ2-1
CDR3aa: CSVEGAGNRNNEQFF

abundance: few
v_gene: TRBV7-9
j_gene: TRBJ1-2
CDR3aa: CASSVGQGAYGYTF

abundance: -
v_gene: TRBV4-1
j_gene: TRBJ2-1
CDR3aa: CASSQPYNEQFF

abundance: -
v_gene: TRBV25-1
j_gene: TRBJ1-2
CDR3aa: CASTGGGHGYTF

abundance: -
v_gene: TRBV6-6
j_gene: TRBJ2-2
CDR3aa: CASSPGGRETGELFF

abundance: -
v_gene: TRBV6-5
j_gene: TRBJ2-3
CDR3aa: CASSSGLAGGHTQYF